These T cell receptor beta chains were read from a single sample in a study of T cells in Graves' hyperthyroidism and ophthalmopathy. TCRdb used MiXCR to reprocess the multiplex PCR reads, holding one entry per CDR3 protein. The sample includes around 520,000 distinct CDR3 sequences, 14% of them seen just once. Specimen: blood. These TCRs come from a woman in her late teens or twenties with Graves' hyperthyroidism. CDR3s include the opening cysteine and the closing phenylalanine or tryptophan. D genes are given only for firm matches. The size of a clone is reported for some rows only, either as once, few or many, or as a class for expanded clones.

TRBV20-1,.,TRBJ2-7,.,CSARDRQYEQYF,TGCAGCGCAAGGGACCGCCAATACGAGCAGTACTTC
TRBV7-3,.,TRBJ2-1,TRBD2,CASSPRTSGGSSYNEQCF,TGTGCCAGCAGCCCTAGGACTAGCGGGGGTAGCTCCTACAATGAGCAGTGCTTC
TRBV6-6,many,TRBJ1-2,.,CASSYRQGNLYYGYTF,TGTGCCAGCAGTTACCGGCAGGGGAATCTGTACTATGGCTACACCTTC
TRBV5-1,.,TRBJ2-7,TRBD1,CASSGQGGTYEQYF,TGCGCCAGCAGCGGACAGGGGGGAACCTACGAGCAGTACTTC
TRBV13,many,TRBJ2-2,.,CASSLELRELFF,TGTGCCAGCAGCCTAGAACTCCGGGAGCTGTTTTTT
TRBV29-1,.,TRBJ2-6,TRBD2,CSVEGGRGSGANVLTF,TGCAGCGTTGAGGGCGGGAGGGGCTCTGGGGCCAACGTCCTGACTTTC
TRBV2,many,TRBJ1-5,TRBD1,CASRPATGGLQPQHF,TGTGCCAGCAGACCCGCGACAGGGGGCCTTCAGCCCCAGCATTTT
TRBV29-1,few,TRBJ1-5,TRBD1,CSVRAGGPFQPQHF,TGCAGCGTCAGAGCAGGGGGCCCCTTCCAGCCCCAGCATTTT
TRBV30,many,TRBJ2-7,.,CAWSVLRVEQYF,TGTGCCTGGAGTGTACTTCGGGTCGAGCAGTACTTC
TRBV12-3/TRBV12-4,many,TRBJ1-3,.,CASSFKGHGNTIYF,TGTGCCAGCAGTTTCAAGGGACATGGAAACACCATATATTTT
TRBV7-8,many,TRBJ1-4,.,CASSFSPRDNEKLFF,TGTGCCAGCAGCTTTTCCCCCAGGGATAATGAAAAACTGTTTTTT
TRBV20-1,.,TRBJ2-5,.,CSPQGSQETQYF,TGCAGTCCCCAGGGGTCCCAAGAGACCCAGTACTTC
TRBV5-1,.,TRBJ2-1,TRBD2,CASSPNERGLNEQFF,TGCGCCAGCAGCCCGAATGAGCGGGGGCTCAATGAGCAGTTCTTC
TRBV20-1,few,TRBJ2-3,.,CSARAPGGGPYTQYF,TGCAGTGCTAGAGCTCCAGGGGGAGGGCCGTATACGCAGTATTTT
TRBV12-3/TRBV12-4,.,TRBJ1-2,TRBD1,CASSLTGAGGYTF,TGTGCCAGCAGTCTAACAGGGGCAGGCGGCTACACCTTC
TRBV10-3,few,TRBJ1-1,.,CAISPRDKNTEAFF,TGTGCCATCAGCCCACGGGACAAGAACACTGAAGCTTTCTTT
TRBV7-8,many,TRBJ2-1,.,CASSPSGLNSYNEQFF,TGTGCCAGCAGCCCCTCGGGTCTGAACTCCTACAATGAGCAGTTCTTC
TRBV13,.,TRBJ1-6,.,CASSPVGLSSYNSPLHF,TGTGCCAGCAGCCCTGTGGGCTTGAGCTCCTATAACTCACCCCTCCACTTT
TRBV12-3/TRBV12-4,many,TRBJ1-4,TRBD1,CASSPDRTGHSQGLFF,TGTGCCAGCAGTCCAGACAGGACAGGCCATTCACAGGGACTGTTTTTT
TRBV30,few,TRBJ1-1,.,CAWSASWNTEAFF,TGTGCCTGGAGCGCAAGTTGGAACACTGAAGCTTTCTTT
TRBV20-1,.,TRBJ2-2,.,CSASPLAGAGGELFF,TGCAGTGCTAGCCCTCTGGCGGGGGCCGGCGGGGAGCTGTTTTTT
TRBV11-2,many,TRBJ2-1,.,CASSPMFSVTYNEQFF,TGTGCCAGCAGCCCCATGTTCAGCGTCACCTACAATGAGCAGTTCTTC